The rows below give T cell receptor beta chains drawn from one sample of a study of blood T cells in healthy people across ages. TCRdb re-called the 5' RACE reads with MiXCR, one entry per CDR3 protein. In the table there are roughly 860,000 distinct CDR3 sequences, around 62% of which are singletons. Sequencing was carried out using blood. Receptors originate from a man younger than 40 in good health. Both conserved end residues are part of each CDR3. A D gene is named only where the DNA matches it firmly. Clone size appears in some rows only: once, few, many, or a class for an expanded clone.

J gene: TRBJ2-5; V gene: TRBV7-2; clone size: NA; D gene: TRBD2; CDR3 protein: CASSLNGGAVVETQYF; CDR3 DNA: TGTGCCAGCAGCCTCAACGGGGGGGCTGTTGTAGAGACCCAGTACTTC
J gene: TRBJ2-7; V gene: TRBV28; clone size: few; D gene: NA; CDR3 protein: CASRLFHEQYF; CDR3 DNA: TGTGCCAGCAGACTGTTTCATGAGCAGTACTTC
J gene: TRBJ1-2; V gene: TRBV9; clone size: NA; D gene: NA; CDR3 protein: CASSVEGRLGGYTF; CDR3 DNA: TGTGCCAGCAGCGTAGAAGGGCGACTAGGGGGCTACACCTTC
J gene: TRBJ1-6; V gene: TRBV7-2; clone size: NA; D gene: NA; CDR3 protein: CASSLFGDGSPLHF; CDR3 DNA: TGTGCCAGCAGCTTATTCGGGGACGGTTCACCCCTCCACTTT
J gene: TRBJ2-5; V gene: TRBV25-1; clone size: NA; D gene: NA; CDR3 protein: CASCRWGAETQYF; CDR3 DNA: TGTGCCAGCTGCCGCTGGGGCGCGGAGACCCAGTACTTC
J gene: TRBJ2-5; V gene: TRBV15; clone size: NA; D gene: NA; CDR3 protein: CATSRSYNEQYF; CDR3 DNA: TGTGCCACCAGCAGAAGCTACAATGAGCAGTACTTC
J gene: TRBJ2-7; V gene: TRBV7-2; clone size: NA; D gene: NA; CDR3 protein: CASSLADSGFPYEQYF; CDR3 DNA: TGTGCCAGCAGCTTAGCTGACTCGGGGTTTCCCTACGAGCAGTACTTC
J gene: TRBJ2-7; V gene: TRBV6-5; clone size: NA; D gene: NA; CDR3 protein: CASSPGEEAGAYEQYF; CDR3 DNA: TGTGCCAGCAGTCCCGGAGAGGAGGCCGGGGCGTACGAGCAGTACTTC
J gene: TRBJ1-5; V gene: TRBV4-3; clone size: few; D gene: NA; CDR3 protein: CASSQDRVGDQPQHF; CDR3 DNA: TGCGCCAGCAGCCAAGACAGAGTTGGTGATCAGCCCCAGCATTTT
J gene: TRBJ2-7; V gene: TRBV18; clone size: NA; D gene: NA; CDR3 protein: CASSWNNEQYF; CDR3 DNA: TGTGCCAGCTCTTGGAATAACGAGCAGTACTTC
J gene: TRBJ2-4; V gene: TRBV18; clone size: NA; D gene: NA; CDR3 protein: CASSPPGQNKNIQYF; CDR3 DNA: TGTGCCAGCTCACCACCAGGTCAGAACAAAAACATTCAGTACTTC
J gene: TRBJ2-7; V gene: TRBV7-9; clone size: NA; D gene: TRBD1; CDR3 protein: CASSLTTGGPSYEQYF; CDR3 DNA: TGTGCCAGCAGCTTAACGACAGGGGGCCCCAGCTACGAGCAGTACTTC
J gene: TRBJ2-4; V gene: TRBV29-1; clone size: NA; D gene: NA; CDR3 protein: CSVEALPGENIQYF; CDR3 DNA: TGCAGCGTTGAAGCTCTTCCAGGGGAAAACATTCAGTACTTC
J gene: TRBJ1-1; V gene: TRBV9; clone size: NA; D gene: NA; CDR3 protein: CASSVGAAMNTEAFF; CDR3 DNA: TGTGCCAGCAGCGTAGGGGCCGCCATGAACACTGAAGCTTTCTTT
J gene: TRBJ2-5; V gene: TRBV5-5; clone size: few; D gene: TRBD2; CDR3 protein: CASSSGLAGALYQETQYF; CDR3 DNA: TGTGCCAGCAGCTCCGGACTAGCGGGGGCCCTGTACCAAGAGACCCAGTACTTC
J gene: TRBJ2-1; V gene: TRBV20-1; clone size: few; D gene: TRBD1; CDR3 protein: CSAQPGQGSYNEQFF; CDR3 DNA: TGCAGTGCCCAGCCGGGACAGGGCTCCTACAATGAGCAGTTCTTC
J gene: TRBJ2-7; V gene: TRBV11-2; clone size: NA; D gene: NA; CDR3 protein: CASSLVGSHYEQYF; CDR3 DNA: TGTGCCAGCAGCTTAGTCGGGTCCCACTACGAGCAGTACTTC
J gene: TRBJ1-2; V gene: TRBV4-2; clone size: NA; D gene: NA; CDR3 protein: CASSQVNREGGYTF; CDR3 DNA: TGTGCCAGCAGCCAAGTCAACAGGGAAGGTGGCTACACCTTC
J gene: TRBJ2-3; V gene: TRBV20-1; clone size: NA; D gene: NA; CDR3 protein: CSARGNRASTDTQYF; CDR3 DNA: TGCAGTGCTAGAGGAAACAGGGCAAGCACAGATACGCAGTATTTT
J gene: TRBJ2-7; V gene: TRBV25-1; clone size: NA; D gene: NA; CDR3 protein: CASRDSGPSYEQYF; CDR3 DNA: TGTGCCAGCAGGGACTCGGGACCGAGCTACGAGCAGTACTTC
J gene: TRBJ2-5; V gene: TRBV7-2; clone size: NA; D gene: TRBD2; CDR3 protein: CASSTSSGFQETQYF; CDR3 DNA: TGTGCCAGCAGCACTTCTAGCGGTTTCCAAGAGACCCAGTACTTC
J gene: TRBJ2-3; V gene: TRBV29-1; clone size: NA; D gene: NA; CDR3 protein: CSAGREGATQYF; CDR3 DNA: TGCAGCGCTGGGCGGGAAGGAGCTACGCAGTATTTT
J gene: TRBJ1-2; V gene: TRBV20-1; clone size: NA; D gene: NA; CDR3 protein: CSAEDRVEGAYGYTF; CDR3 DNA: TGCAGTGCCGAAGACCGGGTAGAGGGTGCCTATGGCTACACCTTC
J gene: TRBJ1-2; V gene: TRBV5-1; clone size: NA; D gene: NA; CDR3 protein: CASSLDLGYGYTF; CDR3 DNA: TGCGCCAGCAGCTTGGACTTAGGCTATGGCTACACCTTC
J gene: TRBJ2-7; V gene: TRBV28; clone size: NA; D gene: NA; CDR3 protein: CASIRDISYEQYF; CDR3 DNA: TGTGCCAGCATACGGGACATTTCCTACGAGCAGTACTTC
J gene: TRBJ2-4; V gene: TRBV12-3/TRBV12-4; clone size: few; D gene: NA; CDR3 protein: CASSETPPVNIQYF; CDR3 DNA: TGTGCCAGCAGCGAGACACCGCCGGTAAACATTCAGTACTTC
J gene: TRBJ2-1; V gene: TRBV15; clone size: NA; D gene: NA; CDR3 protein: CATSRNNNEQFF; CDR3 DNA: TGTGCCACCAGCAGAAACAACAATGAGCAGTTCTTC
J gene: TRBJ2-7; V gene: TRBV18; clone size: NA; D gene: TRBD1; CDR3 protein: CASSSTGDAYEQYF; CDR3 DNA: TGTGCCAGCTCCTCGACAGGGGACGCCTACGAGCAGTACTTC
J gene: TRBJ2-6; V gene: TRBV4-2; clone size: NA; D gene: NA; CDR3 protein: CASSHQGRVDSGANALTF; CDR3 DNA: TGTGCCAGCAGCCACCAGGGCAGGGTTGACTCTGGGGCCAACGCCCTGACTTTC
J gene: TRBJ2-7; V gene: TRBV10-3; clone size: few; D gene: NA; CDR3 protein: CAISANAGRAYEQYF; CDR3 DNA: TGTGCCATCAGTGCTAACGCCGGACGGGCATACGAGCAGTACTTC
J gene: TRBJ2-5; V gene: TRBV5-1; clone size: once; D gene: NA; CDR3 protein: CASSLGEQAGETQYF; CDR3 DNA: TGCGCCAGCAGCTTGGGGGAACAAGCGGGAGAGACCCAGTACTTC
J gene: TRBJ1-2; V gene: TRBV25-1; clone size: few; D gene: TRBD1; CDR3 protein: CASSWGQGGGYTF; CDR3 DNA: TGTGCCAGCAGCTGGGGACAGGGTGGTGGCTACACCTTC
J gene: TRBJ1-2; V gene: TRBV15; clone size: NA; D gene: NA; CDR3 protein: CATSREYGYTF; CDR3 DNA: TGTGCCACCAGCAGGGAGTATGGCTACACCTTC
J gene: TRBJ1-1; V gene: TRBV30; clone size: NA; D gene: NA; CDR3 protein: CAWSGWGWAEAFF; CDR3 DNA: TGTGCCTGGAGCGGGTGGGGGTGGGCTGAAGCTTTCTTT
J gene: TRBJ2-7; V gene: TRBV5-1; clone size: NA; D gene: TRBD1; CDR3 protein: CASSLGHVYGTGEISSYEQYF; CDR3 DNA: TGCGCCAGCAGCTTGGGGCATGTGTATGGGACAGGGGAAATTTCCTCCTACGAGCAGTACTTC